These T cell receptor beta chains were read from a single sample in a study of response to subunit inactivated influenza vaccine. TCRdb reprocessed the RT-PCR reads via MiXCR and lists one record per CDR3 protein. The data show about 700,000 distinct CDR3 sequences, with around 14% seen just once and 5.5% to 8% held by the top ten. The sequencing here drew on PBMCs from blood, taken 14 to 15 days before vaccination. Every receptor here comes from a man aged 50 or older who received an inactivated influenza vaccine. CDR3s include the opening cysteine and the closing phenylalanine or tryptophan. D genes are given only for firm matches. Clone sizes are given selectively: once, few, many, or a class where the clone is expanded.

d_gene,j_gene,len,v_gene,abundance,CDR3aa,CDR3nt
-,TRBJ2-5,15,TRBV5-1,-,CASSSEGGQGETQYF,TGCGCCAGCAGCTCCGAAGGGGGGCAGGGTGAGACCCAGTACTTC
TRBD1,TRBJ2-3,16,TRBV5-1,-,CASSLETGASTDTQYF,TGCGCCAGCAGCTTGGAAACAGGGGCTAGCACAGATACGCAGTATTTT
TRBD2,TRBJ2-7,15,TRBV7-2,-,CASSYALAGLSEQYF,TGTGCCAGCAGCTACGCCCTAGCGGGGTTAAGCGAGCAGTACTTC
-,TRBJ2-1,15,TRBV7-2,many,CASSPRDSFYNEQFF,TGTGCCAGCAGCCCGCGGGACAGCTTCTACAATGAGCAGTTCTTC
TRBD1,TRBJ2-7,16,TRBV3-1,-,CASSQDRGLGAYEQYF,TGTGCCAGCAGCCAAGACAGGGGGCTCGGGGCGTACGAGCAGTACTTC
TRBD2,TRBJ2-1,14,TRBV20-1,few,CSAGQRGSYNEQFF,TGCAGTGCCGGGCAGCGGGGCTCCTACAATGAGCAGTTCTTC
TRBD2,TRBJ2-7,13,TRBV14,-,CASNRAGVNEQYF,TGTGCCAGCAACCGAGCGGGGGTCAACGAGCAGTACTTC
TRBD1,TRBJ1-4,15,TRBV6-5,many,CASSSGQGANEKLFF,TGTGCCAGCAGTTCCGGACAGGGGGCAAATGAAAAACTGTTTTTT
-,TRBJ1-2,15,TRBV4-2,few,CASSQESAGSNGYTF,TGTGCCAGCAGCCAAGAATCGGCAGGGTCAAATGGCTACACCTTC
TRBD1,TRBJ1-2,13,TRBV12-3/TRBV12-4,few,CASSQTTGEGYTF,TGTGCCAGCAGTCAAACCACAGGGGAAGGCTACACCTTC
-,TRBJ2-1,13,TRBV20-1,-,CSAITGSYNEQFF,TGCAGTGCCATAACCGGTAGTTACAATGAGCAGTTCTTC
-,TRBJ2-1,16,TRBV6-2/TRBV6-3,few,CASSYSGGGIYNEQFF,TGTGCCAGCAGTTATAGTGGTGGGGGGATCTACAATGAGCAGTTCTTC
TRBD1,TRBJ2-7,13,TRBV2,many,CASKGTASYEQYF,TGTGCCAGCAAAGGGACAGCAAGCTACGAGCAGTACTTC
-,TRBJ1-1,13,TRBV12-3/TRBV12-4,few,CASSLSEGTEAFF,TGTGCCAGCAGTTTGTCAGAGGGCACTGAAGCTTTCTTT
-,TRBJ2-2,14,TRBV10-3,-,CAISEGQNTGELFF,TGTGCCATCAGTGAAGGGCAGAACACCGGGGAGCTGTTTTTT
-,TRBJ2-1,16,TRBV20-1,few,CSARDPGGGAYNEQFF,TGCAGTGCTAGAGATCCCGGAGGGGGGGCCTACAATGAGCAGTTCTTC
-,TRBJ2-3,15,TRBV7-2,-,CASSPVGVETDTQYF,TGTGCCAGCAGCCCAGTCGGGGTTGAGACTGATACGCAGTATTTT
TRBD1,TRBJ2-5,12,TRBV20-1,few,CSAAGGAETQYF,TGCAGTGCTGCAGGGGGCGCGGAGACCCAGTACTTC
TRBD2,TRBJ2-1,15,TRBV12-3/TRBV12-4,-,CASKAGTSGSDEQFF,TGTGCCAGCAAAGCCGGGACTAGCGGGAGTGATGAGCAGTTCTTC
-,TRBJ2-7,14,TRBV28,few,CASSLYRAGGEQYF,TGTGCCAGCAGTTTATACCGGGCAGGTGGTGAGCAGTACTTC
TRBD2,TRBJ2-3,18,TRBV27,-,CASSPGTSGRRDTDTQYF,TGTGCCAGCAGTCCGGGGACTAGCGGGAGAAGGGACACAGATACGCAGTATTTT
-,TRBJ1-2,14,TRBV12-3/TRBV12-4,few,CASSLDRTNYGYTF,TGTGCCAGCAGTTTGGACAGAACTAACTATGGCTACACCTTC
-,TRBJ2-5,13,TRBV7-9,-,CASSPGREGTQYF,TGTGCCAGCAGCCCCGGACGGGAAGGGACCCAGTACTTC
-,TRBJ2-1,16,TRBV7-9,-,CASSPGWVLGTNEQFF,TGTGCCAGCAGCCCAGGGTGGGTTTTAGGAACCAATGAGCAGTTCTTC